The present TCR beta chain was sequenced within a study of CD8+ T cells in alopecia areata. The study, taken as a whole, reports: Since there was just one nonresponder, nobody can yet say how baseline CD8+ expansion ties to response. Scalp clonality and expanded CD8+ clones among the top 100 were significantly decreased by tofacitinib.

Sequencing used cDNA as its template, made by extracting RNA and reverse transcribing it. Clones were read by immunoSEQ multiplex PCR, and TCRdb kept only the in-frame ones, dropping some. The profile shows 60,000 to 85,000 clones, 29% of them singletons. Details on this clone: The antigen remains unidentified.

Treatment of the sample: oral pan-JAK inhibitor, 5-10 mg twice daily. The investigators collected lesional scalp punch biopsies and peripheral blood from alopecia areata patients. The CDR3 covers 15 residues. CDR1 and CDR2 from the germline V gene are MGHDK and SYGVNS. The ends were cut back, 1 base at V and 3 bases at J, with 13 bases in the middle. The specimen comprised CD8+ T cells sorted from blood, sampled at week 4, from a patient treated with tofacitinib. This chain links TRBV25-1 with TRBJ2-7, with D uncertain. This clonotype was obtained from a human donor with alopecia areata. The CDR3 nucleotides read TGTGCCAGCAGTGAATCAGTGCGGACCAACTACGAGCAGTACTTC. It codes for CASSESVRTNYEQYF.